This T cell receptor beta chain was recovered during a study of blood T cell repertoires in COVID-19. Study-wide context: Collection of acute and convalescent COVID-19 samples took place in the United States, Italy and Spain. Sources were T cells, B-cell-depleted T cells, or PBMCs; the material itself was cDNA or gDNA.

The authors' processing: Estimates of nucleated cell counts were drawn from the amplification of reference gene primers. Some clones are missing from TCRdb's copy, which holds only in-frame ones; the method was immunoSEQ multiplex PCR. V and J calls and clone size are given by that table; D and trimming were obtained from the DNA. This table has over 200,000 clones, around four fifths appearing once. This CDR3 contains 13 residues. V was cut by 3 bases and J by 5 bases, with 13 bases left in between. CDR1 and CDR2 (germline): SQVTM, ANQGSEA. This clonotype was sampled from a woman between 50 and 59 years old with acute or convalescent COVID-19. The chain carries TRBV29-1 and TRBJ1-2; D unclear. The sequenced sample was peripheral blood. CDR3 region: CSVEGQARYGYTF. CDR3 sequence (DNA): TGCAGCGTTGAGGGCCAGGCTCGGTATGGCTACACCTTC.